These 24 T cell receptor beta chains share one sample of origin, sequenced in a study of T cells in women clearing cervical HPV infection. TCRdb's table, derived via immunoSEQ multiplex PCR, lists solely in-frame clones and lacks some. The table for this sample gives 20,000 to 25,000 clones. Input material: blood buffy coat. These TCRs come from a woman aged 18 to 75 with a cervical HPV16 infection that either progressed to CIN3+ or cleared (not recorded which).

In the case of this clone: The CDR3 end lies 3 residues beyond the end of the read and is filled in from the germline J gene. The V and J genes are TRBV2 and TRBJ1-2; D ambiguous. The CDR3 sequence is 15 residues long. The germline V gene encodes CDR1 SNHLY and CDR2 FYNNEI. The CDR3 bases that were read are TGTGCCAGCAGTTTGACTAGCGGGAGCTCCAACGAC. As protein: CASSLTSGSSND. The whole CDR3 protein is CASSLTSGSSNDYTF.

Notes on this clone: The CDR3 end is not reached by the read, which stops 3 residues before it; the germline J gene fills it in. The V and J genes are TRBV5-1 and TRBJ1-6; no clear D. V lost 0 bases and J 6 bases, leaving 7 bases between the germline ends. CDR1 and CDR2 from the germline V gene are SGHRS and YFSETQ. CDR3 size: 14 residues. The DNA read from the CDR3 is TGCGCCAGCAGCTTGGTGGGCAGTAATTCACCC. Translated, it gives CASSLVGSNSP. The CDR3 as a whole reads CASSLVGSNSPLHF.

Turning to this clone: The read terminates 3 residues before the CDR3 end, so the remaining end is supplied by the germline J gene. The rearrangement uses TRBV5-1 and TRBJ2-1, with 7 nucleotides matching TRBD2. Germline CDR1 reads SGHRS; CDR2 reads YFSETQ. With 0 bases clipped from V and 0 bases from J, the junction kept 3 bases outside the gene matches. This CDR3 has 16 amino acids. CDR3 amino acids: CASSLVAGSSYNEQFF. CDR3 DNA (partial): TGCGCCAGCAGCTTGGTAGCGGGTTCCTCCTACAATGAG.

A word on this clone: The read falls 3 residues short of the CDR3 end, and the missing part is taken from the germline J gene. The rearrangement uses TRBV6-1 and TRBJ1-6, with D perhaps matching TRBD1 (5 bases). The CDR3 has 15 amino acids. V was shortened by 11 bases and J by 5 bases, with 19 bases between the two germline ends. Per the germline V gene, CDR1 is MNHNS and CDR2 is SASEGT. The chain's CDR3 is CAGGGRGDNNSPLHF. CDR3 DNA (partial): TGTGCCGGCGGTGGTAGGGGCGATAATAATTCACCC.

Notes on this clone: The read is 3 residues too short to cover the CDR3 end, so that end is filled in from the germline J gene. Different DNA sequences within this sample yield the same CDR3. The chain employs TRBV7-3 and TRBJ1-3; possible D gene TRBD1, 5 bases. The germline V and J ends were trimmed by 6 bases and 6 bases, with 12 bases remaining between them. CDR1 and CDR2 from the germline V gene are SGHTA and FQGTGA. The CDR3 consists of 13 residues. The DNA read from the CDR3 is TGTGCCAGCAGTAGACCGGGACTAAACACC. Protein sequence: CASSRPGLNT. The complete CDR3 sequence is CASSRPGLNTIYF.

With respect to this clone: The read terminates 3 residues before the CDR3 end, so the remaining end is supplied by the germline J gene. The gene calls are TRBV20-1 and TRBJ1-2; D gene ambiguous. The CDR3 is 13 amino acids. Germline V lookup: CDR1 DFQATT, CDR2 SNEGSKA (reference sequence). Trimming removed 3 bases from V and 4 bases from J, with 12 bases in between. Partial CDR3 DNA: TGCAGTGCTAGGGAGACTGCTCGCTATGGC. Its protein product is CSARETARYG. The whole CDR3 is CSARETARYGYTF.

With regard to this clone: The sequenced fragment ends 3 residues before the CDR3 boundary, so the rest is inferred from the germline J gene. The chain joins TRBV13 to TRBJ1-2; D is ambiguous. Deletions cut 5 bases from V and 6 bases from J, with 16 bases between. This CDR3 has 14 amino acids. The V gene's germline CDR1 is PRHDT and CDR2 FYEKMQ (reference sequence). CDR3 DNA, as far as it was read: TGTGCCAGCAGCCCTCTCGGTAACTTCAATGGC. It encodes CASSPLGNFNG. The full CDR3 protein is CASSPLGNFNGYTF.

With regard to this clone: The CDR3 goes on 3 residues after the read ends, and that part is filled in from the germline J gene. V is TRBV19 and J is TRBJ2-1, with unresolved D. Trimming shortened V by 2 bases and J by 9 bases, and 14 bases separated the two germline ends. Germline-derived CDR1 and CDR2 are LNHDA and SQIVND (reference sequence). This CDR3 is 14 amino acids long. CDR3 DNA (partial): TGTGCCAGTAGTATACGGTCTTCCTCGGGTGAG. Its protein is CASSIRSSSGE. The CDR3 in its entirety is CASSIRSSSGEQFF.

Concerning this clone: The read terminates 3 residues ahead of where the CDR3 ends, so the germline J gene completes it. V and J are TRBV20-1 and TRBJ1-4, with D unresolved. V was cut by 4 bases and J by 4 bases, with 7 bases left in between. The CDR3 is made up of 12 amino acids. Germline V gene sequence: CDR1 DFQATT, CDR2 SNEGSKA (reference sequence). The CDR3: CSATGVNEKLFF. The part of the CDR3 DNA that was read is TGCAGTGCTACAGGAGTTAATGAAAAA.

The CDR3 bases that were read are TGTGCCAGCAACTCGAACAGGGACACTGAA. This gives the protein CASNSNRDTE. Given in full, the CDR3 is CASNSNRDTEAFF. This chain links TRBV7-9 with TRBJ1-1, with TRBD1 as a possible D gene (6 bases). The read ends 3 residues early relative to the CDR3; the germline J gene fills the gap. The CDR3 loop spans 13 amino acids. V lost 7 bases and J 3 bases, leaving 12 bases between the germline ends. The germline gives CDR1 SEHNR, CDR2 FQNEAQ (reference sequence).

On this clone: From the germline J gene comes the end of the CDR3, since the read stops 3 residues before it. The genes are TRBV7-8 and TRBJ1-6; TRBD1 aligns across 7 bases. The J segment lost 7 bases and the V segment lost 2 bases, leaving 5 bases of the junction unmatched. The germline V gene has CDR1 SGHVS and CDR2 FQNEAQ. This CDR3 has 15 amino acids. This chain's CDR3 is CASSLRQGVNSPLHF. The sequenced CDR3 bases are TGTGCCAGCAGCTTAAGGCAGGGGGTCAATTCACCC. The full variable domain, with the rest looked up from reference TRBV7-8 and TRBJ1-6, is GAGVSQSPRYKVAKRGQDVALRCDPISGHVSLFWYQQALGQGPEFLTYFQNEAQLDKSGLPSDRFFAERPEGSVSTLKIQRTQQEDSAVYLCASSLRQGVNSPLHFGNGTRLTVT.

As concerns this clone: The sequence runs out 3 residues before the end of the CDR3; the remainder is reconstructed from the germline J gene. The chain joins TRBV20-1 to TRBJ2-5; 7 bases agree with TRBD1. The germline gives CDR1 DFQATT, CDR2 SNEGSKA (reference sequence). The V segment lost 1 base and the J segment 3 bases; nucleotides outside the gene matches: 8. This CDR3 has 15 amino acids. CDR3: CSARAWTGVKETQYF. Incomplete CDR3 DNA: TGCAGTGCTAGAGCATGGACAGGAGTTAAAGAGACC.

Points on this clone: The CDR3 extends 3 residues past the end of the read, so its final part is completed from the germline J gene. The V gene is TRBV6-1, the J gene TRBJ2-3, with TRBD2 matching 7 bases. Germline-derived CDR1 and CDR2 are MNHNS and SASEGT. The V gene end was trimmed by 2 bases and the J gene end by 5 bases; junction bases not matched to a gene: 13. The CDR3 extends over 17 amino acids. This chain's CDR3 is CASSETSLAVRRDTQYF. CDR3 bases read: TGTGCCAGCAGTGAAACTTCTCTAGCGGTGAGGAGAGATACG.

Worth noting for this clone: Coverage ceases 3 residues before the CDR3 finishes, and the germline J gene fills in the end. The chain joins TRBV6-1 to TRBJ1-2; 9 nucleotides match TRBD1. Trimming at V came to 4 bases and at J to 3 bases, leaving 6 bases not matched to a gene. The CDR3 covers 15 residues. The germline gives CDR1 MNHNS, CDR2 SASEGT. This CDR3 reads CASSGNRGLDYGYTF. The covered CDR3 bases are TGTGCCAGCAGTGGAAACAGGGGGCTCGACTATGGC.

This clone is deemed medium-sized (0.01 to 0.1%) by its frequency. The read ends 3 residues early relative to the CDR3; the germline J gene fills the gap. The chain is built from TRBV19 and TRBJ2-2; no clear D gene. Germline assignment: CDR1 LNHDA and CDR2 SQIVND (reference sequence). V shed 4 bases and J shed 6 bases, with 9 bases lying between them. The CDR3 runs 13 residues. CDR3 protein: CASSNAVAGELFF. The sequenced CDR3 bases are TGTGCCAGTAGTAACGCGGTCGCCGGGGAG.

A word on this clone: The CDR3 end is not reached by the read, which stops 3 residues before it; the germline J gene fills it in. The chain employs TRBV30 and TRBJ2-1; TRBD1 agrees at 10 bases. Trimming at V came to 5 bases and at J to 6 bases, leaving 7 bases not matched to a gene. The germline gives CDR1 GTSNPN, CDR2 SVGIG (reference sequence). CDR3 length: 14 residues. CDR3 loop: CAWGTGVKFNEQFF. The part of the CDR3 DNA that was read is TGTGCCTGGGGGACAGGGGTTAAATTCAATGAG.

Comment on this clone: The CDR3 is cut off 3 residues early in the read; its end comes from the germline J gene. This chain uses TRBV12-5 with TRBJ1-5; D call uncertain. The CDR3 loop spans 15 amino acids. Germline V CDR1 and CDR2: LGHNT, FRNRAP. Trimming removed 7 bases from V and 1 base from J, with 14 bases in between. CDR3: CASVPDGLSNQPQHF. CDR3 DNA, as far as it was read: TGTGCTAGTGTTCCGGACGGACTGAGCAATCAGCCC.

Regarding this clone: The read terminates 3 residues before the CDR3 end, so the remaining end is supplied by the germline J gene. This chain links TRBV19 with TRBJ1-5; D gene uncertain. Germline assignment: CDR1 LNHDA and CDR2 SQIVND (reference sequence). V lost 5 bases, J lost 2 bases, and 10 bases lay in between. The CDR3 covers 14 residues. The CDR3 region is CASSRDNRNQPQHF. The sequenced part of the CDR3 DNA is TGTGCCAGTAGTCGAGACAACCGCAATCAGCCC.

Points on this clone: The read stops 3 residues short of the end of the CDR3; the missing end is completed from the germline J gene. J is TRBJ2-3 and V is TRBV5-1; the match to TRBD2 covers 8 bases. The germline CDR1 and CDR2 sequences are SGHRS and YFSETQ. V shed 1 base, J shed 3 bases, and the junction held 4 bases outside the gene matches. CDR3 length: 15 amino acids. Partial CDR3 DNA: TGCGCCAGCAGCTTGCTTGAGCGGGGGACAGATACG. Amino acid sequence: CASSLLERGTDT. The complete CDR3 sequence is CASSLLERGTDTQYF.

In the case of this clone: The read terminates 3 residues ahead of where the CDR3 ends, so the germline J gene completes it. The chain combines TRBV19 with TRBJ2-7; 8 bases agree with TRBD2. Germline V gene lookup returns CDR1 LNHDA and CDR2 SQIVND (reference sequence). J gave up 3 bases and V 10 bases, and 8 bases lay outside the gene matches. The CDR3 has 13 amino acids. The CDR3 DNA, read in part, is TGTGCCACCACATCCCGGGGGGGCTACGAG. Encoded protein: CATTSRGGYE. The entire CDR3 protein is CATTSRGGYEQYF. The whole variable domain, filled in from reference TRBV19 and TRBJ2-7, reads DGGITQSPKYLFRKEGQNVTLSCEQNLNHDAMYWYRQDPGQGLRLIYYSQIVNDFQKGDIAEGYSVSREKKESFPLTVTSAQKNPTAFYLCATTSRGGYEQYFGPGTRLTVT.

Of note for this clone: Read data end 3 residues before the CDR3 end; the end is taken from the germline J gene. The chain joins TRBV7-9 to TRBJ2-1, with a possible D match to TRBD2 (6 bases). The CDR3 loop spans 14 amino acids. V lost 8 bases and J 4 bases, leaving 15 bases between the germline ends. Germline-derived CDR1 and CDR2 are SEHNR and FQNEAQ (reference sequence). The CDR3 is CASDSGTGYNEQFF. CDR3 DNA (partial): TGTGCCAGCGACTCCGGGACTGGGTACAATGAG.

Partial CDR3 DNA: TGTGCCAGCACCCTGACAGGGAATGGC. Amino acids: CASTLTGNG. The full CDR3 reads CASTLTGNGYTF. This chain links TRBV6-2 or TRBV6-3 with TRBJ1-2; TRBD1 matches at 7 bases. The read ends 3 residues early relative to the CDR3; the germline J gene fills the gap. This CDR3 has 12 residues. Trimming removed 7 bases from V and 6 bases from J; junction bases left unmatched: 5. The germline gives CDR1 MNHEY, CDR2 SVGEGT.

CDR3 sequence reads: CSASPSGEPTYEQYF. CDR3 DNA (partial): TGCAGTGCTAGTCCTTCGGGGGAGCCTACCTACGAG. The V gene is TRBV20-1, the J gene TRBJ2-7, with D possibly TRBD2 on 6 matching bases. The read comes to an end 3 residues before the CDR3 does, leaving the germline J gene to fill in the end. V was shortened by 3 bases and J by 2 bases, with 17 bases between the two germline ends. Germline V gene sequence: CDR1 DFQATT, CDR2 SNEGSKA (reference sequence). The CDR3 has 15 residues.

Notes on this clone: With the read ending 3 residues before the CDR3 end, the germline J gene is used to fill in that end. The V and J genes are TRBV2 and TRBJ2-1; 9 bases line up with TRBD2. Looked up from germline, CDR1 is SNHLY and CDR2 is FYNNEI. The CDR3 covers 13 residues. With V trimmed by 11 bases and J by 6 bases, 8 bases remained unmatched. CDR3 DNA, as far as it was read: TGTGCCTTTCCGGGACTAGCTTTCAATGAG. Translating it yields CAFPGLAFNE. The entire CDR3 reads CAFPGLAFNEQFF.